This T cell receptor (beta chain) was identified in a study of CD8 T cells in Susac syndrome. V was shortened by 5 bases and J by 7 bases, with 17 bases between the two germline ends. CDR3 length: 14 amino acids. Germline V gene lookup returns CDR1 SEHNR and CDR2 FQNEAQ (reference sequence). Reverse transcription of roughly 0.5 to 1 ug RNA was performed with random hexamers. TCRdb used MiXCR to reprocess the immunoSEQ multiplex PCR reads, holding one entry per CDR3 protein. This sample carries hundreds of thousands of distinct CDR3 sequences, more than 80% of them seen once, and the ten largest clones take roughly 0.1%.

This receptor was taken from a human donor with multiple sclerosis. Sequencing was done on a sample of CD8+ T cells from PBMCs. The chain joins TRBV7-9 to TRBJ2-5, with a tentative D call TRBD1 (5 bases). The CDR3 nucleotides read TGTGCCAGCAGCCCCCCGGCAGGGCAGGGGACCCAGTACTTC. It yields the protein CASSPPAGQGTQYF.